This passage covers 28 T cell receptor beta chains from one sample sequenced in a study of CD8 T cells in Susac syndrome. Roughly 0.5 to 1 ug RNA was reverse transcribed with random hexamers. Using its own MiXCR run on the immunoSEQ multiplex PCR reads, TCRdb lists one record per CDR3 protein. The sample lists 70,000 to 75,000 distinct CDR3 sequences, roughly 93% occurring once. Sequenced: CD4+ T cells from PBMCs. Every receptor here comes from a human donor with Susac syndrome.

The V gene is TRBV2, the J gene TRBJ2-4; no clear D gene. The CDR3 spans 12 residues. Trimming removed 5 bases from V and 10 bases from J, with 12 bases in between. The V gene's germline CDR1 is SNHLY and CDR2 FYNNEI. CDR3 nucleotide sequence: TGTGCCAGCAGTTGGACCCAAGGGATTCAGTACTTC. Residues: CASSWTQGIQYF.

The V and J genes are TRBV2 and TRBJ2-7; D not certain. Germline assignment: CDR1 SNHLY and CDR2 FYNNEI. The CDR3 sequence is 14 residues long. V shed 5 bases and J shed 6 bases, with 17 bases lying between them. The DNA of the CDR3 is TGTGCCAGCAGTCGTACGGTTAGGTTGAGCGAGCAGTACTTC. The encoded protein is CASSRTVRLSEQYF. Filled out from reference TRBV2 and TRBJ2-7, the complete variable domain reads EPEVTQTPSHQVTQMGQEVILRCVPISNHLYFYWYRQILGQKVEFLVSFYNNEISEKSEIFDDQFSVERPDGSNFTLKIRSTKLEDSAMYFCASSRTVRLSEQYFGPGTRLTVT.

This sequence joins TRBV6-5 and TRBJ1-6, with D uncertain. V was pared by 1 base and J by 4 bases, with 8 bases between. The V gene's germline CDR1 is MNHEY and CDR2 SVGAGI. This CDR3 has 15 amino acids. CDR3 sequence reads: CASSYFSPYNSPLHF. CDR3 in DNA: TGTGCCAGCAGTTACTTCTCTCCTTATAATTCACCCCTCCACTTT.

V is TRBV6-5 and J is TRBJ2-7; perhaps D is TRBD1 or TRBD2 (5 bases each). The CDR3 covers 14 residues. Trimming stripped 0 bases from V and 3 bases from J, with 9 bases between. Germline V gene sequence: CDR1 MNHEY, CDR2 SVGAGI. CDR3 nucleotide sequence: TGTGCCAGCAGTTACTCGACAGCGGACTACGAGCAGTACTTC. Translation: CASSYSTADYEQYF.

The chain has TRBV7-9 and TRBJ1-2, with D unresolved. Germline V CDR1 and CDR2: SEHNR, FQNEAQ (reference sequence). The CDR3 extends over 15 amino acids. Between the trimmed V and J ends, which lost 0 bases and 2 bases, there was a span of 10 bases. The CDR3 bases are TGTGCCAGCAGCTTAGCTACTCCAGTGAACTATGGCTACACCTTC. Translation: CASSLATPVNYGYTF. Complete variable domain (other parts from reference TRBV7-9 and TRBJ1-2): DTGVSQNPRHKITKRGQNVTFRCDPISEHNRLYWYRQTLGQGPEFLTYFQNEAQLEKSRLLSDRFSAERPKGSFSTLEIQRTEQGDSAMYLCASSLATPVNYGYTFGSGTRLTVV.

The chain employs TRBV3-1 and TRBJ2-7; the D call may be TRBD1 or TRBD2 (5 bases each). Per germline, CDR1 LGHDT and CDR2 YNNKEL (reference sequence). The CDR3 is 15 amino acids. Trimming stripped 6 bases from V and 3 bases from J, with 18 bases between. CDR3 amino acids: CASSPRRDGFYEQYF. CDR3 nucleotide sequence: TGTGCCAGCAGTCCACGCCGGGACGGCTTCTACGAGCAGTACTTC.

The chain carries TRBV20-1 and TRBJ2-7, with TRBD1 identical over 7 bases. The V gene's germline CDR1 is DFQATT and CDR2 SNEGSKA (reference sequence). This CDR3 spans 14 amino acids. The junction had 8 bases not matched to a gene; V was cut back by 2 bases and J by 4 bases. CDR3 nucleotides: TGCAGTGCTAGAACCTCCGGGACAGTGTACGAGCAGTACTTC. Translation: CSARTSGTVYEQYF.

For the CDR3, the DNA is TGTGCCAGCTCACCAAACCCCGGGACAGGGGGCGCCCGGGGGAAGTACTTC. It is translated as CASSPNPGTGGARGKYF. The chain uses TRBV18 and TRBJ2-5; 12 nucleotides agree with TRBD1. Germline V gene lookup returns CDR1 KGHSH and CDR2 LQKENI. Losses at the gene ends were 2 bases for V and 12 bases for J; bases not matched to a gene: 16. This CDR3 spans 17 amino acids.

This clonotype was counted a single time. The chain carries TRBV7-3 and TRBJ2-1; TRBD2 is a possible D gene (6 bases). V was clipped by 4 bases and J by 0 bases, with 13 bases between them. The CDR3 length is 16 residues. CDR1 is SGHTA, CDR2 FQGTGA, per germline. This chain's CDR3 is CASSSGTSRSYNEQFF. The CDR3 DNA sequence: TGTGCCAGCAGCTCCGGGACTTCCCGCTCCTACAATGAGCAGTTCTTC.

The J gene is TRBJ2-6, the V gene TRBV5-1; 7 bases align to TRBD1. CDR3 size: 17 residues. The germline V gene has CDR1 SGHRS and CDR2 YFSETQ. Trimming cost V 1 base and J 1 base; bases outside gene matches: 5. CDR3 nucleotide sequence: TGCGCCAGCAGCTTGACAGGGGTAAGGTCTGGGGCCAACGTCCTGACTTTC. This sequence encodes CASSLTGVRSGANVLTF. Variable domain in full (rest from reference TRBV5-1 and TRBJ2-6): KAGVTQTPRYLIKTRGQQVTLSCSPISGHRSVSWYQQTPGQGLQFLFEYFSETQRNKGNFPGRFSGRQFSNSRSEMNVSTLELGDSALYLCASSLTGVRSGANVLTFGAGSRLTVL.

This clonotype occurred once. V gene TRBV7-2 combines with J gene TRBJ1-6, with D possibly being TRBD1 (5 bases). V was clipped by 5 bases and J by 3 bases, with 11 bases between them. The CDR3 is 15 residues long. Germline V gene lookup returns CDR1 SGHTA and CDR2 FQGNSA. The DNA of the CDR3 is TGTGCCAGCAGCCGGGACGGTAGCTATAATTCACCCCTCCACTTT. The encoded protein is CASSRDGSYNSPLHF.

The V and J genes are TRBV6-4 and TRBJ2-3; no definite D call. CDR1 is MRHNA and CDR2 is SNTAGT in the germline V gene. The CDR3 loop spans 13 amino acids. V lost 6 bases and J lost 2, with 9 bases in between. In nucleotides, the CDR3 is TGTGCCAGCAGCAGAAGAGACACAGATACGCAGTATTTT. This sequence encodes CASSRRDTDTQYF.

CDR3 protein: CASSLEEPAGVNSPLHF. CDR3 nucleotide sequence: TGTGCCAGCAGCTTAGAGGAGCCCGCAGGGGTCAATTCACCCCTCCACTTT. V gene TRBV7-2 combines with J gene TRBJ1-6; TRBD1 is a possible D gene (6 bases). The CDR3 loop spans 17 amino acids. Germline lookup yields CDR1 SGHTA and CDR2 FQGNSA. V gave up 1 base and J gave up 7 bases, with 17 bases separating them.

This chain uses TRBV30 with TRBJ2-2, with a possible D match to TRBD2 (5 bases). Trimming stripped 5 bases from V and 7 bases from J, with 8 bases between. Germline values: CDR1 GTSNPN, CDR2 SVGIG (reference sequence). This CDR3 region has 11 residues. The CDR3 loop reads CAWGLSGELFF. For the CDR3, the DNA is TGTGCCTGGGGACTCAGCGGGGAGCTGTTTTTT.

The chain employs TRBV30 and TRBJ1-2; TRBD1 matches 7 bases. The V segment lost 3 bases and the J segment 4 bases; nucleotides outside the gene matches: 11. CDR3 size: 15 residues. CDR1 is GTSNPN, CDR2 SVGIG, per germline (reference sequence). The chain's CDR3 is CAWSPLWDSPYGYTF. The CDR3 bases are TGTGCCTGGAGCCCACTTTGGGACAGCCCCTATGGCTACACCTTC.

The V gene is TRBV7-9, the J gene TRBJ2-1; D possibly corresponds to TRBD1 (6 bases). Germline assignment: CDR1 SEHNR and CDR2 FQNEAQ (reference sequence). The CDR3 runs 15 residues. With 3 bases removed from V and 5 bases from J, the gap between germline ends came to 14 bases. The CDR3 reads CASSFPQGMHNEQFF. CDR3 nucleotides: TGTGCCAGCAGCTTTCCCCAGGGGATGCACAATGAGCAGTTCTTC.

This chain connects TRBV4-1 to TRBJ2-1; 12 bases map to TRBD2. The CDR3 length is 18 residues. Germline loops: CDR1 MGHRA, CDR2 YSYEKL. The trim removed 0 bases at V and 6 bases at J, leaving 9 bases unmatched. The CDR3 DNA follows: TGCGCCAGCAGCCAAGAATTCCTAGCGGGGGGGCCATTCAATGAGCAGTTCTTC. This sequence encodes CASSQEFLAGGPFNEQFF.

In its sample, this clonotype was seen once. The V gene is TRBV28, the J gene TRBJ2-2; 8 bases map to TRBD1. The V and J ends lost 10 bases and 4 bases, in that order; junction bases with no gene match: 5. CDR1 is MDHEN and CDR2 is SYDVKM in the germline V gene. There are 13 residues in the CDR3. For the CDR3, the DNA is TGTGCCACAGAGACAGGGGCCACCGGGGAGCTGTTTTTT. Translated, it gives CATETGATGELFF. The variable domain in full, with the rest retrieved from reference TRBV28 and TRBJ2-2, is DVKVTQSSRYLVKRTGEKVFLECVQDMDHENMFWYRQDPGLGLRLIYFSYDVKMKEKGDIPEGYSVSREKKERFSLILESASTNQTSMYLCATETGATGELFFGEGSRLTVL.

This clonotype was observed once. CDR3 sequence reads: CASSLDWETDTQYF. DNA for the CDR3: TGCGCCAGCAGCTTGGATTGGGAAACAGATACGCAGTATTTT. The chain carries TRBV5-1 and TRBJ2-3; D unresolved. V lost 0 bases and J 3 bases, leaving 8 bases between the germline ends. Germline V gives CDR1 SGHRS, CDR2 YFSETQ. CDR3 size: 14 residues.

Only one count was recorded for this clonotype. This CDR3 is CASSLLTGSEDEQYF. The CDR3, as DNA: TGTGCCAGCAGTTTATTGACAGGGTCAGAAGACGAGCAGTACTTC. The V gene is TRBV28, the J gene TRBJ2-7; 7 positions agree with TRBD1. The CDR3 is 15 amino acids. With V trimmed by 1 base and J by 5 bases, 8 bases remained unmatched. Germline lookup yields CDR1 MDHEN and CDR2 SYDVKM.

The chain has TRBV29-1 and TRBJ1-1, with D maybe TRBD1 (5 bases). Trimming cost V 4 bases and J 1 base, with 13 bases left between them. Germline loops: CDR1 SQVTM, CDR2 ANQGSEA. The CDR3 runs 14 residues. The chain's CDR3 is CSVGGGRGNTEAFF. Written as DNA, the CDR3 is TGCAGCGTTGGGGGCGGCCGAGGGAACACTGAAGCTTTCTTT.

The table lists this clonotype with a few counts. The CDR3 loop reads CASSLGAGQGRSYNEQFF. In nucleotides, the CDR3 is TGCGCCAGCAGCTTGGGGGCCGGACAGGGCAGATCCTACAATGAGCAGTTCTTC. The chain employs TRBV5-1 and TRBJ2-1; 8 bases fit TRBD1. The CDR3 runs to 18 residues. Trimming took 0 bases from V and 1 from J; bases not matched to a gene: 9. Germline-derived CDR1 and CDR2 are SGHRS and YFSETQ.

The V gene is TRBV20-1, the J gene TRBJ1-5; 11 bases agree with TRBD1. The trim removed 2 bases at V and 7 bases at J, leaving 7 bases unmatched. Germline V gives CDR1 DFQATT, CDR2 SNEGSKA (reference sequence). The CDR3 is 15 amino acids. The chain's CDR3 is CSARQGQGVQQPQHF. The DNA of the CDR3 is TGCAGTGCTAGACAGGGACAGGGGGTCCAGCAGCCCCAGCATTTT.

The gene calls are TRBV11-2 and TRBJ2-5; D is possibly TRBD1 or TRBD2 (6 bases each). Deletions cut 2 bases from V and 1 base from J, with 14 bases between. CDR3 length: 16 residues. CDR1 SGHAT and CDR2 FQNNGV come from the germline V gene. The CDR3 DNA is TGTGCCAGCAGCTTATTTGGGGGGCTTACCCAAGAGACCCAGTACTTC. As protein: CASSLFGGLTQETQYF.

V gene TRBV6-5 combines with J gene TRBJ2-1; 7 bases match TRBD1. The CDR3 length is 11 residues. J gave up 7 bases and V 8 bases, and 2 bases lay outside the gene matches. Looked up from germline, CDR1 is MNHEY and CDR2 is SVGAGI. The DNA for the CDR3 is TGTGCCAGCGGCAGGGGGAATGAGCAGTTCTTC. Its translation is CASGRGNEQFF.

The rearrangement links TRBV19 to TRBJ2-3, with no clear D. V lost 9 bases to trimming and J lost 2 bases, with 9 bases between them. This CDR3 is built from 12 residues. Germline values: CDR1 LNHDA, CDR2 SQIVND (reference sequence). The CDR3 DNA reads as TGTGCCAGCCAGAATCCCACAGATACGCAGTATTTT. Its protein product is CASQNPTDTQYF.

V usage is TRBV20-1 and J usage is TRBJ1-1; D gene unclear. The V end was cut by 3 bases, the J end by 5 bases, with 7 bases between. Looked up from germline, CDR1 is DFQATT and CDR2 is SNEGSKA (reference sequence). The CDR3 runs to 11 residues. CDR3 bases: TGCAGTGCTAGTTTTGGAACTGAAGCTTTCTTT. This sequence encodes CSASFGTEAFF.

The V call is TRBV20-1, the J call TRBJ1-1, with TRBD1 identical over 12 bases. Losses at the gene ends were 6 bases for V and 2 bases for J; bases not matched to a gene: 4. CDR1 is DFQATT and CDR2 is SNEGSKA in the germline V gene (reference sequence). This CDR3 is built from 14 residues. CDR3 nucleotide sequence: TGCAGTGCGGGACAGGGGGCACGAAACACTGAAGCTTTCTTT. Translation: CSAGQGARNTEAFF.